This T cell receptor beta chain was found in a study of T cell changes during pregnancy in multiple sclerosis. Here immunoSEQ multiplex PCR was the method, and the copy in TCRdb shows in-frame clones only, minus some. This table has approximately 59,000 clones, about 93% appearing once. Germline V gene sequence: CDR1 MNHEY, CDR2 SVGAGI. After removal of 6 bases from V and 4 bases from J, the junction contained 5 bases not matched to a gene. The CDR3 sequence is 14 residues long. This receptor was obtained from a female donor with multiple sclerosis, enrolled in a pregnancy study. The chain combines TRBV6-5 with TRBJ1-4; 7 nucleotides align to TRBD1. This material consisted of CD4+ T cells from peripheral blood mononuclear cells, taken before pregnancy. Here the CDR3 reads CASRSGTVNEKLFF. CDR3 in DNA: TGTGCCAGCAGATCCGGGACAGTTAATGAAAAACTGTTTTTT.